The 13 T cell receptor beta chains in this list originate from one sample, sequenced in a study of CDR3 diversity in severe acne. TCRdb called the PCR reads again in MiXCR, with one record for every CDR3 protein. The table has roughly 100,000 distinct CDR3 sequences, roughly half seen once. The sequenced material came from blood. The receptors stem from a male donor with acne.

This clonotype was detected many times. The rearrangement uses TRBV12-3 or TRBV12-4 and TRBJ2-7; D unresolved. The CDR3 loop spans 12 amino acids. Trimming left V 2 bases short and J 2 bases short, with 4 bases between. The CDR3 reads CASSLTPYEQYF. The DNA for the CDR3 is TGTGCCAGCAGTTTAACCCCCTACGAGCAGTACTTC.

Comment on this clonotype: This may be a read error, as it is one base from a much larger clone. This chain joins TRBV7-6 and TRBJ1-1, with TRBD1 matching over 8 bases. This CDR3 spans 14 amino acids. Germline V gene sequence: CDR1 SGHVS, CDR2 FNYEAQ. CDR3 DNA sequence: TGTGCCTGCAGCCCCGCGACAGGGGAAACTGAAGCTTTCTTT. It is translated as CACSPATGETEAFF. The entire variable domain, with the rest obtained from reference TRBV7-6 and TRBJ1-1, is as follows: GAGVSQSPRYKVTKRGQDVALRCDPISGHVSLYWYRQALGQGPEFLTYFNYEAQQDKSGLPNDRFSAERPEGSISTLTIQRTEQRDSAMYRCACSPATGETEAFFGQGTRLTVV.

This clonotype is termed medium-sized. The V gene is TRBV20-1, the J gene TRBJ1-4; 8 bases match TRBD1. V shed 6 bases, J shed 6 bases, and the junction held 6 bases outside the gene matches. The CDR3 contains 13 residues. The germline CDR1 and CDR2 sequences are DFQATT and SNEGSKA (reference sequence). The chain's CDR3 is CSARGLEDEKLFF. CDR3 sequence (DNA): TGCAGTGCCAGGGGGCTGGAGGATGAAAAACTGTTTTTT.

This clonotype came up many times. The chain is built from TRBV6-6 and TRBJ2-7; TRBD1 aligns across 11 bases. V was clipped by 10 bases and J by 2 bases; unmatched bases: 7. CDR1 and CDR2 from the germline V gene are MNHNY and SVGAGI (reference sequence). This CDR3 spans 14 amino acids. The CDR3 reads CATQGGQGAYEQYV. The CDR3 DNA is TGTGCCACCCAGGGGGGACAGGGGGCCTACGAGCAGTACGTC.

This clonotype was seen only once. The V gene is TRBV15, the J gene TRBJ2-7; D is unresolved. Trimming removed 1 base from V and 3 bases from J, with 4 bases in between. Germline V gene lookup returns CDR1 LNHNV and CDR2 YYDKDF (reference sequence). The CDR3 has 12 residues. The CDR3 DNA reads as TGTGCCACCAGCAGAGGCCACTACGAGCAGTACTTC. As protein: CATSRGHYEQYF.

This sequence joins TRBV6-5 and TRBJ2-1; the match to TRBD1 covers 7 bases. V was clipped by 5 bases and J by 1 base; unmatched bases: 14. The CDR3 spans 18 residues. CDR1 and CDR2 (germline): MNHEY, SVGAGI. The CDR3 region has the DNA TGTGCCAGCAGTCCAAACTTCCCTCCACAGGGGTCCTACAATGAGCAGTTCTTC. The encoded protein is CASSPNFPPQGSYNEQFF.

The sample holds one count of this clonotype. The rearrangement joins TRBV7-9 to TRBJ1-6; D is undetermined. CDR1 is SEHNR and CDR2 is FQNEAQ in the germline V gene (reference sequence). The length of the CDR3 is 17 residues. Trimming cost V 4 bases and J 1 base, with 14 bases left between them. The chain's CDR3 is CASSSDGFYSYNSPLHF. DNA for the CDR3: TGTGCCAGCAGCTCTGACGGATTCTATTCCTATAATTCACCCCTCCACTTT. The variable domain in full, with the rest retrieved from reference TRBV7-9 and TRBJ1-6, is DTGVSQNPRHKITKRGQNVTFRCDPISEHNRLYWYRQTLGQGPEFLTYFQNEAQLEKSRLLSDRFSAERPKGSFSTLEIQRTEQGDSAMYLCASSSDGFYSYNSPLHFGNGTRLTVT.

This chain connects TRBV7-3 to TRBJ2-5; TRBD2 agrees at 12 bases. Trimming took 5 bases from V and 3 from J; bases not matched to a gene: 4. Germline V lookup: CDR1 SGHTA, CDR2 FQGTGA. This CDR3 comprises 15 residues. This CDR3 is CASSPTSGRKETQYF. CDR3 nucleotide sequence: TGTGCCAGCAGCCCGACTAGCGGGAGAAAAGAGACCCAGTACTTC.

The rearrangement links TRBV9 to TRBJ2-2, with D uncertain. V lost 6 bases and J lost 4, with 13 bases in between. CDR3 size: 14 residues. Germline assignment: CDR1 SGDLS and CDR2 YYNGEE. DNA of the CDR3: TGTGCCAGCACCCCTGGGCAGGTCACCGGGGAGCTGTTTTTT. As protein: CASTPGQVTGELFF. The full variable domain, completed using reference TRBV9 and TRBJ2-2, is DSGVTQTPKHLITATGQRVTLRCSPRSGDLSVYWYQQSLDQGLQFLIQYYNGEERAKGNILERFSAQQFPDLHSELNLSSLELGDSALYFCASTPGQVTGELFFGEGSRLTVL.

There are many counts of this clonotype. The chain uses TRBV7-9 and TRBJ1-4, with D perhaps matching TRBD1 (5 bases). Germline-derived CDR1 and CDR2 are SEHNR and FQNEAQ (reference sequence). The CDR3 consists of 14 residues. V gave up 4 bases and J gave up 4 bases, with 10 bases separating them. CDR3 in DNA: TGTGCCAGCAGCTCCACCCAGGGTAATGAAAAACTGTTTTTT. This codes for CASSSTQGNEKLFF.

This clonotype was observed a few times. This chain connects TRBV11-3 to TRBJ2-2, with 7 bases identical to TRBD1. This CDR3 is 18 amino acids long. J was trimmed by 3 bases and V by 1 base; bases with no gene match: 11. Germline CDR1 is SGHNT and CDR2 is YENEEA. CDR3 sequence reads: CASSLAVGKGGHTGELFF. CDR3 coding DNA: TGTGCCAGCAGCTTAGCTGTCGGAAAAGGGGGCCACACCGGGGAGCTGTTTTTT.

The V and J genes are TRBV10-3 and TRBJ1-6; D unresolved. CDR1 and CDR2 from the germline V gene are ENHRY and SYGVKD. Trimming removed 3 bases at V and 0 bases at J, with 9 bases between. CDR3 size: 16 residues. For the CDR3, the DNA is TGTGCCATCAGTGACTCGGTCAGCTCCTATAATTCACCCCTCCACTTT. Protein sequence: CAISDSVSSYNSPLHF.

The rearrangement joins TRBV6-1 to TRBJ1-2; a weak D match, TRBD1 (5 bases). Germline CDR1 MNHNS, CDR2 SASEGT. The CDR3 extends over 18 amino acids. V was shortened by 5 bases and J by 0 bases, with 22 bases between the two germline ends. The CDR3 sequence: CASSSLGDWRPANYGYTF. CDR3 bases: TGTGCCAGCAGTAGCCTGGGGGATTGGCGGCCAGCTAACTATGGCTACACCTTC.